This T cell receptor beta chain came from a study of blood T cell repertoires in COVID-19. On the study more broadly: Collection of acute and convalescent COVID-19 samples took place in the United States, Italy and Spain.

In Seattle, patients joined the study during active infection and were tracked longitudinally. Original processing notes: Amplification with reference gene primers provided the estimates of nucleated cell counts. The method was immunoSEQ multiplex PCR; TCRdb's version includes in-frame clones alone and lacks a portion of them. Clone size and the V and J calls come from that table; the DNA yielded D and trimming. Among about 48,000 clones, 70% to 90% were seen once, and the ten largest hold less than 3%. Sequences were obtained from peripheral blood. This receptor was taken from a woman at least 80 years old with COVID-19, enrolled during active disease.

CDR3 region: CAWRGTGGFQPQHF. The CDR3 coding sequence is TGTGCCTGGAGGGGGACAGGGGGTTTTCAGCCCCAGCATTTT. This sequence joins TRBV30 and TRBJ1-5, with TRBD1 identical over 11 bases. V trimming: 3 bases; J trimming: 6 bases; junction bases outside the gene matches: 4. From germline, CDR1 is GTSNPN and CDR2 SVGIG (reference sequence). The CDR3 consists of 14 residues.